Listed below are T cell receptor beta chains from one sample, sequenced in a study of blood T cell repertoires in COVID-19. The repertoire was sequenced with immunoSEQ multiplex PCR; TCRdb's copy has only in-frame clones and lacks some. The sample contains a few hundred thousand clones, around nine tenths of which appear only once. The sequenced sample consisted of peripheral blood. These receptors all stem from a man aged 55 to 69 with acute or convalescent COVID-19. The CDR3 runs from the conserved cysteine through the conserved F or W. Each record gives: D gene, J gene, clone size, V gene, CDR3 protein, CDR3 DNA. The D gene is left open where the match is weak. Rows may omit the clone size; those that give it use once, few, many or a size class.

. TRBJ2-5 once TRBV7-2 CASRPLFGTRGEEETQYF TGTGCCAGCAGGCCCCTTTTCGGGACAAGGGGCGAAGAAGAGACCCAGTACTTC
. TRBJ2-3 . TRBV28 CASTGVADTQYF TGTGCCAGCACGGGGGTGGCAGATACGCAGTATTTT
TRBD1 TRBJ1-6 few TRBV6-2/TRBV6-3 CASSAGGGGNSPLHF TGTGCCAGCAGCGCAGGGGGCGGGGGTAATTCACCCCTCCACTTT
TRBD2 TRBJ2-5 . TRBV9 CASSVLAGGPRETQYF TGTGCCAGCAGCGTACTAGCGGGGGGGCCCCGAGAGACCCAGTACTTC
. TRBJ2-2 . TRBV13 CASSLVRGRGNTGELFF TGTGCCAGCAGCTTAGTTAGAGGACGGGGGAACACCGGGGAGCTGTTTTTT
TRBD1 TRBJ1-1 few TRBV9 CASSSRQGPLNTEAFF TGTGCCAGCAGCTCTAGACAGGGGCCCTTGAACACTGAAGCTTTCTTT
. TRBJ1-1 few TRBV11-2 CASSPVVFTEAFF TGTGCCAGCAGCCCCGTTGTATTCACTGAAGCTTTCTTT
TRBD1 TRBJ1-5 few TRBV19 CASSTGQVYQPQHF TGTGCCAGTAGTACGGGACAGGTCTATCAGCCCCAGCATTTT
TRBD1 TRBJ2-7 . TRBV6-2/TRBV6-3 CASSPPPPRTGSSYEQYF TGTGCCAGCAGCCCCCCTCCTCCGCGGACAGGGAGCTCCTACGAGCAGTACTTC
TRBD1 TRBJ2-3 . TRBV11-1 CASSPGGQGSTDTQYF TGTGCCAGCAGCCCCGGCGGACAGGGTAGCACAGATACGCAGTATTTT
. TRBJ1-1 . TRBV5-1 CASSLGTVPNTEAFF TGCGCCAGCAGCTTGGGGACAGTGCCGAACACTGAAGCTTTCTTT
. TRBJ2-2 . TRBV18 CASSSNTGELFF TGTGCCAGCTCGTCAAACACCGGGGAGCTGTTTTTT
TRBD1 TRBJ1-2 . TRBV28 CASTKGGYYGYTF TGTGCCAGCACCAAAGGGGGCTACTATGGCTACACCTTC
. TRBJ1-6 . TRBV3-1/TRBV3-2 CASSQDHSRDVKNSPLHF TGTGCCAGCAGCCAAGATCATTCCCGGGATGTCAAAAATTCACCCCTCCACTTT
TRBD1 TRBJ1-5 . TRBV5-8 CASSFNRGSNQPQHF TGTGCCAGCAGCTTCAACAGGGGGAGCAATCAGCCCCAGCATTTT
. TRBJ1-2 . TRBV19 CASSMGRREGYGYTF TGTGCCAGTAGTATGGGCCGGCGGGAAGGGTATGGCTACACCTTC
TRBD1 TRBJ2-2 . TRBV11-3 CASSPRDRGTGELFF TGTGCCAGCAGCCCCCGGGACAGGGGTACCGGGGAGCTGTTTTTT
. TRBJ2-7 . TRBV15 CATSRGGTQRAYEQYF TGTGCCACCAGCAGAGGGGGGACACAAAGGGCCTACGAGCAGTACTTC
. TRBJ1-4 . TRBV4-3 CASSQDPYRSTNEKLFF TGCGCCAGCAGCCAAGATCCATACCGGTCCACTAATGAAAAACTGTTTTTT
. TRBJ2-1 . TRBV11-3 CASSLDHTGNNEQFF TGTGCCAGCAGCTTGGACCACACAGGAAACAATGAGCAGTTCTTC
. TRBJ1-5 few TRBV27 CASSAWGGGQPQHF TGTGCCAGCAGTGCCTGGGGGGGCGGCCAGCCCCAGCATTTT
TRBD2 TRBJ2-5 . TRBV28 CASSPPGGRVGTQYF TGTGCCAGCAGTCCCCCGGGGGGGCGTGTGGGGACCCAGTACTTC
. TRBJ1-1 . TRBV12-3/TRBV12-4 CASRIDGTEAFF TGTGCCAGCAGAATTGACGGGACTGAAGCTTTCTTT
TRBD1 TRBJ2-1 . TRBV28 CASSGQGSYNEQFF TGTGCCAGCAGCGGACAGGGGTCCTACAATGAGCAGTTCTTC
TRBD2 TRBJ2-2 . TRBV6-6 CASSYGGGGSGELFF TGTGCCAGCAGTTACGGCGGGGGGGGGAGCGGGGAGCTGTTTTTT
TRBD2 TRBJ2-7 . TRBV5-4 CASSLVVGAGGYEQYF TGTGCCAGCAGCTTGGTGGTGGGAGCGGGGGGCTACGAGCAGTACTTC
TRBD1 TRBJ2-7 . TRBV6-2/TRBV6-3 CASSYRTGIYEQYF TGTGCCAGCAGTTACCGGACAGGGATCTACGAGCAGTACTTC
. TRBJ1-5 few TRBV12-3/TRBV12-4 CASSLSERQPQHF TGTGCCAGCAGTTTGTCAGAACGCCAGCCCCAGCATTTT
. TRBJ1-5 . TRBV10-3 CAISEVANQPQHF TGTGCCATCAGTGAGGTAGCGAATCAGCCCCAGCATTTT
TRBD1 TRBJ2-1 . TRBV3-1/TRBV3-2 CASSQERGQGHNEQFF TGTGCCAGCAGCCAAGAGAGGGGACAGGGGCACAATGAGCAGTTCTTC
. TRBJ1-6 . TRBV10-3 CAIRDTTDNSPLHF TGTGCCATCAGAGATACGACAGATAATTCACCCCTCCACTTT
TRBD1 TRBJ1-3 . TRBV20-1 CSASDTGETLNTIYF TGCAGTGCTAGTGACACAGGGGAGACTCTGAACACCATATATTTT
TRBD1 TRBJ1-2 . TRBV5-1 CASSRDRDYGYTF TGCGCCAGCAGCCGCGACAGGGACTATGGCTACACCTTC
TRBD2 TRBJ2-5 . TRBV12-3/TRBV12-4 CANALAGQETQYF TGTGCCAATGCACTAGCGGGCCAAGAGACCCAGTACTTC
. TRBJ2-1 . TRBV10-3 CAIAAGDEQFF TGTGCCATCGCGGCAGGGGATGAGCAGTTCTTC
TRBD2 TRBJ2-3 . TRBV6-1 CASGGTGLAAGTDTQYF TGTGCCAGCGGTGGGACAGGACTAGCGGCAGGTACAGATACGCAGTATTTT
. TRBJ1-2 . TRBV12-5 CASGLVSGTTNYGYTF TGTGCTAGTGGTTTGGTGTCGGGGACAACAAACTATGGCTACACCTTC
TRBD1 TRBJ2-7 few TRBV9 CASSKLGTGYEQYF TGTGCCAGCAGCAAACTAGGGACAGGCTACGAGCAGTACTTC
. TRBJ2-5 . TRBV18 CASSPLVDNQETQYF TGTGCCAGCTCACCGTTAGTGGACAACCAAGAGACCCAGTACTTC
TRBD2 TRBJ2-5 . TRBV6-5 CASSTSGGPRGAQYF TGTGCCAGCAGTACTAGCGGGGGGCCCCGAGGGGCCCAGTACTTC
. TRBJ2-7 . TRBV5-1 CASSGDSRAYEQYF TGCGCCAGCAGCGGGGACTCCCGTGCCTACGAGCAGTACTTC
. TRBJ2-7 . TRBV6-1 CASSEAGPSYEQYF TGTGCCAGCAGTGAAGCGGGCCCCTCCTACGAGCAGTACTTC
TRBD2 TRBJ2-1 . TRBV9 CASSLDPSGAKISYNEQFF TGTGCCAGCAGCTTAGACCCTAGCGGGGCCAAAATCTCCTACAATGAGCAGTTCTTC
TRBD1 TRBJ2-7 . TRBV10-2 CASYRDRAGEQYF TGCGCCAGTTACCGGGACAGGGCGGGCGAGCAGTACTTC
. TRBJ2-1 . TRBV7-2 CASSPRTVPNEQFF TGTGCCAGCAGCCCCCGGACAGTCCCCAATGAGCAGTTCTTC
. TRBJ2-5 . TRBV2 CASSRQETQYF TGTGCCAGCAGTCGCCAAGAGACCCAGTACTTC
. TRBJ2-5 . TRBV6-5 CASRWRDPPGTQYF TGTGCCAGCAGGTGGCGGGACCCACCGGGGACCCAGTACTTC
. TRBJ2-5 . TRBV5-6 CASSSPGETQYF TGTGCCAGCAGCTCGCCCGGGGAGACCCAGTACTTC
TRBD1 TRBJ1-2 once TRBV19 CASSTPDTGVGYTF TGTGCCAGTAGTACGCCCGATACAGGGGTCGGCTACACCTTC
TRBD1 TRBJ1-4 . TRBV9 CASSERGQPATNEKLFF TGTGCCAGCAGCGAGAGGGGACAGCCTGCAACTAATGAAAAACTGTTTTTT
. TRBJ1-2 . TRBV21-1 CASSKPDRYYGYTF TGTGCCAGCAGCAAACCTGACAGATACTATGGCTACACCTTC